This is a list of T cell receptor beta chains from one sample in a study of monozygotic twins with cystic fibrosis. Assay used: immunoSEQ multiplex PCR; TCRdb lists only in-frame clones, some missing. This table holds around 34,000 clones, roughly 66% found once. The sequenced material came from blood. Receptor source: a girl between 10 and 17 years old with cystic fibrosis. CDR3s include the opening cysteine and the closing phenylalanine or tryptophan. Fields, in order: clone size, V gene, D gene, J gene, CDR3 protein, CDR3 DNA. The D gene is left open where the match is weak. Rows give clone size only sometimes, using once, few, many, or a class for an expanded clone.

>.|TRBV5-4|TRBD1|TRBJ2-7
CASSVDRAHEQYF
TGTGCCAGCAGCGTGGACAGGGCACACGAGCAGTACTTC
>.|TRBV7-2|TRBD1|TRBJ1-2
CASSPGGQGDYGYTF
TGTGCCAGCAGCCCGGGTGGACAGGGAGATTATGGCTACACCTTC
>.|TRBV6-5|TRBD1|TRBJ2-1
CASSYVQGARSEQFF
TGTGCCAGCAGTTACGTCCAGGGGGCGCGGAGTGAGCAGTTCTTC
>.|TRBV30|TRBD1|TRBJ1-2
CAWMAGQGRSRTVGYTF
TGTGCCTGGATGGCGGGACAGGGGCGCTCCCGGACGGTTGGCTACACCTTC
>.|TRBV5-4|TRBD2|TRBJ2-1
CASSTGLVIGNEQFF
TGTGCCAGCAGCACGGGACTAGTCATCGGCAATGAGCAGTTCTTC
>.|TRBV15|.|TRBJ1-3
CATSRDSGFGNTIYF
TGTGCCACCAGCAGAGATAGTGGGTTTGGAAACACCATATATTTT
>.|TRBV21-1|.|TRBJ1-1
CASSKVPGTQNTEAFF
TGTGCCAGCAGCAAAGTTCCCGGGACACAGAACACTGAAGCTTTCTTT
>.|TRBV2|.|TRBJ1-4
CASKVSDTNEKLFF
TGTGCCAGCAAGGTGTCGGACACTAATGAAAAACTGTTTTTT
>.|TRBV7-2|.|TRBJ2-7
CASRLSSGIPEQYF
TGTGCCAGCCGCCTCAGTTCGGGGATTCCCGAGCAGTACTTC
>.|TRBV6-1|.|TRBJ2-2
CASSELMIGELFF
TGTGCCAGCAGCGAACTTATGATCGGGGAGCTGTTTTTT
>.|TRBV28|.|TRBJ2-3
CASSFASDTQYF
TGTGCCAGCAGTTTTGCCTCGGATACGCAGTATTTT
>.|TRBV10-3|.|TRBJ1-2
CAITGTAYTNYGYTF
TGTGCCATCACCGGGACCGCCTATACTAACTATGGCTACACCTTC
>.|TRBV6-1|.|TRBJ2-1
CASMFGRSSYNEQFF
TGTGCCAGCATGTTTGGCAGGAGCTCCTACAATGAGCAGTTCTTC
>.|TRBV2|TRBD2|TRBJ2-2
CASSLSGRSSGELFF
TGTGCCAGCAGTCTTAGCGGGAGGTCATCCGGGGAGCTGTTTTTT
>.|TRBV7-9|TRBD1|TRBJ1-5
CASSRTGNNQPQHF
TGTGCCAGCAGCCGGACAGGGAACAATCAGCCCCAGCATTTT
>.|TRBV10-1|TRBD1|TRBJ1-1
CASSRREQGKNTEAFF
TGCGCCAGCAGTCGGAGAGAACAGGGGAAAAACACTGAAGCTTTCTTT
>.|TRBV6-4|.|TRBJ2-3
CASRDIGGTQYF
TGTGCCAGCAGGGACATAGGAGGTACGCAGTATTTT
>.|TRBV5-1|TRBD2|TRBJ2-1
CASSLLGREGRDEQFF
TGCGCCAGCAGCTTACTCGGGCGGGAGGGCCGCGATGAGCAGTTCTTC
>.|TRBV6-5|.|TRBJ1-2
CASSYYQGRGYTF
TGTGCCAGCAGTTACTACCAGGGCCGAGGCTACACCTTC
>.|TRBV4-1|TRBD2|TRBJ2-5
CASSQPGLAGGPRETQYF
TGCGCCAGCAGCCAACCGGGGCTAGCGGGAGGGCCGCGGGAGACCCAGTACTTC
>.|TRBV30|.|TRBJ2-3
CAWAGTGDTQYF
TGTGCCTGGGCTGGGACGGGAGATACGCAGTATTTT
>.|TRBV5-1|TRBD2|TRBJ2-1
CASSWGLAGSYNEQFF
TGCGCCAGCAGCTGGGGACTAGCGGGTTCTTACAATGAGCAGTTCTTC
>.|TRBV9|TRBD2|TRBJ2-7
CASSVRKETSGAYEQYF
TGTGCCAGCAGCGTCCGAAAAGAGACTAGCGGAGCCTACGAGCAGTACTTC
>.|TRBV30|.|TRBJ1-5
CAWSVFKGTTSLYSNQPQHF
TGTGCCTGGAGTGTGTTTAAAGGCACTACATCCCTTTATAGCAATCAGCCCCAGCATTTT
>.|TRBV5-1|.|TRBJ1-5
CASTGSDSNQPQHF
TGCGCCAGCACAGGGTCGGACAGCAATCAGCCCCAGCATTTT
>once|TRBV30|.|TRBJ2-5
CAWLKKAGETQYF
TGTGCCTGGTTAAAAAAAGCTGGGGAGACCCAGTACTTC
>.|TRBV4-2|TRBD2|TRBJ2-7
CASSLGLAGGDYEQYF
TGTGCCAGCAGCCTTGGACTAGCGGGAGGTGACTACGAGCAGTACTTC
>.|TRBV5-1|TRBD1|TRBJ1-3
CASSLGDRGTGNTIYF
TGCGCCAGCAGCTTGGGAGACAGGGGAACTGGAAACACCATATATTTT
>few|TRBV13|TRBD2|TRBJ2-2
CASSPGLAGGPRVTGELFF
TGTGCCAGCAGCCCAGGACTAGCGGGAGGGCCTAGAGTCACCGGGGAGCTGTTTTTT
>.|TRBV2|TRBD2|TRBJ2-5
CASRDSGFNQETQYF
TGTGCCAGCAGAGATAGCGGGTTCAACCAAGAGACCCAGTACTTC
>.|TRBV4-1|.|TRBJ2-1
CASSQGTPLSSYNEQFF
TGCGCCAGCAGCCAAGGGACTCCCCTAAGCTCCTACAATGAGCAGTTCTTC
>.|TRBV6-5|TRBD2|TRBJ2-3
CASSNGLAATDTQYF
TGTGCCAGCAGTAACGGACTAGCGGCAACAGATACGCAGTATTTT
>few|TRBV29-1|TRBD1|TRBJ1-1
CSVVGQGGGTEAFF
TGCAGCGTCGTCGGACAGGGAGGTGGGACTGAAGCTTTCTTT
>.|TRBV27|.|TRBJ2-2
CASSSYSSPNTGELFF
TGTGCCAGCAGTTCGTACAGTAGCCCGAACACCGGGGAGCTGTTTTTT
>.|TRBV20-1|.|TRBJ2-3
CSARGSEEGYF
TGCAGTGCTAGAGGTAGCGAGGAGGGGTATTTT
>few|TRBV5-6|.|TRBJ1-3
CASTTWGSGNTIYF
TGTGCCAGCACCACCTGGGGCTCTGGAAACACCATATATTTT
>few|TRBV4-1|.|TRBJ2-7
CASSQASRVNIYEQYF
TGCGCCAGCAGCCAAGCCTCCAGGGTAAACATCTACGAGCAGTACTTC
>few|TRBV7-7|.|TRBJ2-5
CASSLKETQYF
TGTGCTAGCAGCCTAAAAGAGACCCAGTACTTC
>.|TRBV7-9|TRBD1|TRBJ1-2
CASSVGQLGSNYGYTF
TGTGCCAGCAGCGTGGGACAGCTAGGATCTAACTATGGCTACACCTTC
>.|TRBV6-4|TRBD1|TRBJ1-1
CASSAAGTGDLNTEAFF
TGTGCCAGCAGCGCCGCCGGGACAGGGGACCTGAACACTGAAGCTTTCTTT
>once|TRBV29-1|TRBD2|TRBJ2-3
CSVGLAGGSTDTQYF
TGCAGCGTAGGACTAGCGGGGGGGAGCACAGATACGCAGTATTTT
>.|TRBV27|.|TRBJ2-7
CASSLIRGSYEQYF
TGTGCCAGCAGTTTGATTAGGGGTTCCTACGAGCAGTACTTC
>few|TRBV4-1|TRBD1|TRBJ1-1
CASSHRLGQVNTEAFF
TGCGCCAGCAGCCATCGCCTCGGACAGGTGAACACTGAAGCTTTCTTT
>few|TRBV6-5|.|TRBJ1-2
CASRKSGLGGYTF
TGTGCCAGCAGAAAATCAGGGCTTGGGGGCTACACCTTC
>few|TRBV5-1|.|TRBJ2-7
CASSPGTTTFDEQYF
TGCGCCAGCAGCCCCGGGACAACGACCTTTGACGAGCAGTACTTC
>few|TRBV25-1|.|TRBJ1-2
CASSDGYNYGYTF
TGTGCCAGCAGTGATGGGTATAACTATGGCTACACCTTC
>.|TRBV9|.|TRBJ2-6
CASSVSGANVLTF
TGTGCCAGCAGCGTCTCTGGGGCCAACGTCCTGACTTTC
>.|TRBV4-3|.|TRBJ2-5
CASSQERQETQYF
TGCGCCAGCAGCCAAGAAAGGCAAGAGACCCAGTACTTC
>.|TRBV4-1|TRBD2|TRBJ2-5
CASSLIGGEETQYF
TGCGCCAGCAGCCTGATTGGGGGGGAAGAGACCCAGTACTTC
>.|TRBV5-4|TRBD1|TRBJ2-1
CASSPWDRVIYEQFF
TGTGCCAGCAGCCCCTGGGACAGGGTGATCTATGAGCAGTTCTTC
>few|TRBV28|.|TRBJ2-3
CASSLWWGSSTDTQYF
TGTGCCAGCAGTTTATGGTGGGGGTCTAGCACAGATACGCAGTATTTT
>.|TRBV5-1|.|TRBJ2-2
CASSLGLGAGELFF
TGCGCCAGCAGCTTGGGATTGGGGGCCGGGGAGCTGTTTTTT
>.|TRBV6-1|.|TRBJ2-7
CASSESGGSYEQYF
TGTGCCAGCAGTGAATCCGGCGGATCCTACGAGCAGTACTTC
>.|TRBV28|.|TRBJ2-2
CASGGTAANTGELFF
TGTGCCAGCGGGGGGACGGCTGCGAACACCGGGGAGCTGTTTTTT
>.|TRBV10-3|TRBD1|TRBJ1-2
CAIRMTGDYYGYTF
TGTGCCATCAGAATGACAGGGGATTACTATGGCTACACCTTC
>.|TRBV29-1|.|TRBJ1-1
CSAGDPWAFF
TGCAGCGCAGGAGACCCGTGGGCTTTCTTT
>.|TRBV30|TRBD2|TRBJ2-7
CAWSTYRRGDLSSSGRAYEQYF
TGTGCCTGGAGTACCTATCGGCGGGGAGACTTGAGCTCTAGCGGGAGAGCTTACGAGCAGTACTTC
>.|TRBV6-6|.|TRBJ1-3
CATRMGGNTIYF
TGTGCCACAAGAATGGGGGGAAACACCATATATTTT
>few|TRBV29-1|.|TRBJ1-1
CSVRGSTEAFF
TGCAGCGTGAGGGGAAGCACTGAAGCTTTCTTT